This T cell receptor beta chain was documented in a study of vaccination and CD4 T cells after COVID-19 (dated by TCRdb to 2021 to 2024). With respect to the entire study: Every convalescent patient had a positive nasal swab PCR test for SARS-CoV-2, with mild disease in 9 or 10 patients and severe disease in one. The convalescent cohort included six males and four females, with two Hispanic individuals, seven Caucasians, two Asians and one multiracial person. Participants received two doses of either the Pfizer-BioNTech BNT162b2 vaccine (n=8) or the Moderna mRNA-1273 vaccine (n=2). Post-COVID blood samples were collected from convalescent patients a median of approximately 93 days after diagnosis, with a range of roughly 35 to 170 days. Post-vaccine blood samples were obtained a median of around 74 days after the second vaccine dose, with a range of roughly 13 to 250 days. The cultures were stimulated with overlapping spike peptide pools from SARS-CoV-2 and from the common cold coronaviruses HCoV-NL63, HCoV-OC43 and HCoV-229E. As controls, cultures received a CEFX viral epitope pool (the positive control), an HIV-1 Nef peptide pool (the negative control), or no peptide at all. In approximately eleven COVID-19 convalescent patients and several infection-naive healthy vaccine recipients, the spike-specific CD4+ TCR repertoire before mRNA vaccination was compared with the repertoire after mRNA vaccination. The study at large found these results: Although the median number of SARS-CoV-2-reactive clonotypes went up from 21 after infection to 38 after vaccination, the increase was not significant. In convalescent patients, nearly all vaccine-specific clones (304 of 307) were found to be mono-reactive for SARS-CoV-2 spike rather than cross-reactive with common cold coronaviruses. Among the post-vaccine SARS-CoV-2-reactive clones in convalescent patients, a median roughly 85% showed up only after vaccination, which suggests vaccine-specific priming. Relatively few convalescent patients were included in the study, and early timepoints after natural infection were not analyzed.

The library was made by PCR. TCR sequencing of DNA from cultured CD4+ T cells used the Oncomine TCR Beta short-read assay at the Johns Hopkins FTIC core. The QIAamp micro DNA kit was used to extract genomic DNA from the cultured CD4+ T cells. The Oncomine TCR Beta libraries from cultured CD4+ T cells were pooled using unique dual indexes and then sequenced on an Illumina iSeq 100. The published analysis was carried out like this. Non-productive sequences were removed, and CDR3s that did not start with C, did not end with F or W, or were shorter than 7 amino acids were discarded. Antigen-specific clonotypes were identified with the MANAFEST web application by comparing peptide-stimulated wells with reference and other culture wells. An FDR below 0.05, an odds ratio above 5, and a productive frequency above 0.1% in at least two of three replicate wells were required for clones to be considered positive. Cross-reactive clonotypes were defined as significantly expanded in both SARS-CoV-2 spike wells and at least one common cold coronavirus spike condition. Similarity between CDR3 sequences was evaluated in R version 3.6.1 using Levenshtein distances (stringdist) and unrooted phylogenetic trees (ape). The raw public data were reprocessed by TCRdb itself: fastp quality trimming at Q25, MiXCR clonotype calling, in-frame beta chains only. One record per CDR3 amino acid sequence lists the most common genes and DNA. These V and J calls derive from TCRdb rather than the authors' analysis. This sample is represented by about 14,000 distinct CDR3 sequences; 50% to 60% of them were singletons. The top ten hold around 15% of the sample.

The treatment or condition tag for this specimen amounts to: approximately nine-day PBMC culture with coronavirus spike peptide pools or control peptides (ViraFEST assay). The study used the ViraFEST assay, which expanded antigen-specific T cells with peptide pools and then identified expanded clonotypes by TCR sequencing. The positive SARS-CoV-2 PCR tests of the convalescent patients were dated from March to December 2020, before the Alpha, Beta and Delta variants emerged in the United States. Fewer than 2.5 million PBMCs per well were cultured in IMDM with roughly 5.2% human AB serum and approximately 9.1 IU/ml IL-2, plus 10 ug/ml peptide pools. On days 3 and 7, half of the culture medium was replaced with fresh IL-2-containing medium. Once the cells had been in culture for about 10 days, the EasySep CD4+ T cell isolation kit was used to isolate CD4+ T cells by negative selection. PBMCs were separated from whole blood using Ficoll-Paque Plus gradient centrifugation and then either used fresh or cryopreserved at -140C. Each culture condition was generally run in triplicate wells.

About this clonotype: The clone's antigen remains unknown. Base quality data are lacking; no much larger clone is found one base away.

The TCR comes from a human donor who had recovered from COVID-19. Sequencing was done on a sample of CD4+ T cells from blood, cultured in vitro.

The DNA sequence is as follows: TGCGCCAGCTACATCTGGGTAGCCCACAATGAGCAGTTCTTC. The translation is CASYIWVAHNEQFF. The rearrangement joined TRBV23-1 to TRBJ2-1, with no reliable assignment of the D segment. TRBV23-1 is given ORF status, its function remaining uncertain. The V and J ends are trimmed by 8 bases and 5 bases, leaving 16 bases between them. From the cysteine up to the phenylalanine, the CDR3 has a length of 14 residues. Only the CDR3 region is kept as DNA, spanning 42 bases read in frame from base 1.